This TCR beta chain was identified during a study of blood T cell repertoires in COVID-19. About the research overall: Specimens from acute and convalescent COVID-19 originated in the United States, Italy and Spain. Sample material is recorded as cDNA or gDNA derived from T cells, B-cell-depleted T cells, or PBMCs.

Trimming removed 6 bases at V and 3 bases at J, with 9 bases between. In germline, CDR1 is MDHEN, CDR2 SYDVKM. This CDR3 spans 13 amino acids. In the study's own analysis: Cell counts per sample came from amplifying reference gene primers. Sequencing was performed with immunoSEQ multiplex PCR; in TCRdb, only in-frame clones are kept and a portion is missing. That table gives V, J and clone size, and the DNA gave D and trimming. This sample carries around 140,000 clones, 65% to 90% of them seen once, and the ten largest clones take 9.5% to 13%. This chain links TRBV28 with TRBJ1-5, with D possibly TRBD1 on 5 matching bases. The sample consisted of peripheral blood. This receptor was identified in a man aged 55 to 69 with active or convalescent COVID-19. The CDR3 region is CASSRQINQPQHF. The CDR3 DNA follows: TGTGCCAGCAGCCGACAGATCAATCAGCCCCAGCATTTT.